Sequencing of this T cell receptor beta chain was carried out in a study of shared clonotypes between healthy human individuals. V was clipped by 4 bases and J by 2 bases, with 12 bases between them. Germline V gene lookup returns CDR1 MNHNY and CDR2 SVGAGI (reference sequence). The CDR3 is 15 residues long. Assay used: immunoSEQ multiplex PCR; TCRdb lists only in-frame clones, some missing. Among millions of clones listed, 95% were seen once. The chain uses TRBV6-6 and TRBJ1-5, with D possibly being TRBD1 (5 bases). This receptor was obtained from a man in his late teens or twenties in good health. Sample: naive CD4+ T cells sorted from blood. Subset described: CD45RA+ positively selected. CDR3 loop: CASSFGRAGNQPQHF. CDR3 DNA sequence: TGTGCCAGCAGTTTCGGCAGGGCAGGCAATCAGCCCCAGCATTTT.